This TCR beta chain originates from a study of OX40 agonist ivuxolimab in advanced cancers. On the study more broadly: Ivuxolimab, an agonist antibody against OX40 (CD134), was given to patients. The dose-escalation cohort was roughly 84% male, with a mean age of about 58 years, ranging about 20 to 85. Each dose-escalation patient presented with hepatocellular carcinoma, melanoma, renal cell or head and neck cancer. The patients received ivuxolimab by intravenous route every 2 weeks at 0.01 to 10 mg/kg.

V was trimmed by 2 bases and J by 6 bases, leaving 13 bases between them. Germline CDR1 reads MNHNY; CDR2 reads SVGAGI (reference sequence). CDR3 length: 14 residues. The protocol was immunoSEQ multiplex PCR, while the TCRdb copy is restricted to in-frame clones and leaves out a portion. The data contain 30,000 to 35,000 clones, 80% to 90% of them singletons. The chain employs TRBV6-6 and TRBJ1-2; D not resolved. The sample was CD4+ or CD8+ T cells sorted from blood, taken in a trial of the OX40 agonist ivuxolimab. The receptor was derived from an adult with an advanced solid tumor such as melanoma, head and neck, liver or kidney cancer. CDR3 protein: CASSYAQERDGYTF. For the CDR3, the DNA is TGTGCCAGCAGTTACGCGCAGGAACGGGATGGCTACACCTTC.